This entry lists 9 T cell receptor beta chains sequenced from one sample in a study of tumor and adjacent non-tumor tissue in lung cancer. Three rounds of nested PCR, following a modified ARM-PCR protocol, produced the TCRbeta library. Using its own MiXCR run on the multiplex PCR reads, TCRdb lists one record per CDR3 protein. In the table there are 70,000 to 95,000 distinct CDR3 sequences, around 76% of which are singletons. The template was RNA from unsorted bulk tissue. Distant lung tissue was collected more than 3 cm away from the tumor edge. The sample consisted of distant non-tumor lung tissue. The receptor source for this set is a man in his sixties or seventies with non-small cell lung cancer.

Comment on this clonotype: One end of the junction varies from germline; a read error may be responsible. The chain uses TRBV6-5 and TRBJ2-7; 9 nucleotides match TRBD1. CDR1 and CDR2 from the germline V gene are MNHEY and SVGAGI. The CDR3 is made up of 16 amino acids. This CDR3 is CASTYSFTGGNYEQYF. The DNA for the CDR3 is TGTGCCAGCACTTACTCGTTTACAGGGGGCAATTACGAGCAGTACTTC.

Written as DNA, the CDR3 is TGTGCCAGAGGCCTTGGAGGTCTGAATGAGCAGTTCTTC. Translated: CARGLGGLNEQFF. V is TRBV7-8 and J is TRBJ2-1, with a tentative D call TRBD2 (5 bases). CDR3 size: 13 residues. Germline lookup yields CDR1 SGHVS and CDR2 FQNEAQ. The V end lost 9 bases, the J end lost 7 bases, and 16 bases lay between the germline ends.

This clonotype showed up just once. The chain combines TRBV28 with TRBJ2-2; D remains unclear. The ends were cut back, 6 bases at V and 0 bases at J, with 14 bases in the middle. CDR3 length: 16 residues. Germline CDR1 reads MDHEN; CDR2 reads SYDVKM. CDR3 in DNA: TGTGCCAGCAGATTACACGGGTACCCGAACACCGGGGAGCTGTTTTTT. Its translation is CASRLHGYPNTGELFF.

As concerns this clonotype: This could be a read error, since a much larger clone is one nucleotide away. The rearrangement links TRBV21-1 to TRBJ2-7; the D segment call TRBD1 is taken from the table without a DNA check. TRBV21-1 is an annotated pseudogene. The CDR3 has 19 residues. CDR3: CASSKARRWQGGRPYEQYF. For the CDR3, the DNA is TGTGCCAGCAGCAAAGCGAGGCGGTGGCAGGGTGGACGACCCTACGAGCAGTACTTC.

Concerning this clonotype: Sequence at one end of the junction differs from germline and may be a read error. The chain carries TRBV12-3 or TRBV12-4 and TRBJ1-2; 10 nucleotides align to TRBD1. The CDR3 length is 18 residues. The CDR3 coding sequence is TGTGCCAGCGGTTTCGGGACAGGGGTTTGGACTACTAACTATGACTACACCTTC. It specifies CASGFGTGVWTTNYDYTF.

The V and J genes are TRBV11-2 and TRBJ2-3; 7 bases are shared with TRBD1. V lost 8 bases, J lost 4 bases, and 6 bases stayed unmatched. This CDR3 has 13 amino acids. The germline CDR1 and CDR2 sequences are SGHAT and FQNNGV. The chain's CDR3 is CASSQGFSDTQYF. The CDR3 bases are TGTGCCAGCTCACAGGGGTTCTCAGATACGCAGTATTTT. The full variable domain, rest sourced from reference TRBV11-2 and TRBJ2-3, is EAGVAQSPRYKIIEKRQSVAFWCNPISGHATLYWYQQILGQGPKLLIQFQNNGVVDDSQLPKDRFSAERLKGVDSTLKIQPAKLEDSAVYLCASSQGFSDTQYFGPGTRLTVL.

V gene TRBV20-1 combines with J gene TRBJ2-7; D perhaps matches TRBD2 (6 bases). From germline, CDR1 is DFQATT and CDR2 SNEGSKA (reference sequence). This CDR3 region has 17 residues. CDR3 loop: CNARDLFGGLPSYEQYF. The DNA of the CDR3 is TGCAATGCCAGAGATCTTTTTGGAGGACTACCGTCCTACGAGCAGTACTTC.

The CDR3 spells CASSLGLSGGRGEKLFF. Written as DNA, the CDR3 is TGCGCCAGCAGCCTAGGTTTGAGTGGTGGCAGGGGTGAAAAACTGTTTTTT. The chain recombines TRBV4-1 with TRBJ1-4; perhaps TRBD1 as D (6 bases). The CDR3 consists of 17 residues. Trimming removed 4 bases from V and 7 bases from J, with 22 bases in between. From germline, CDR1 is MGHRA and CDR2 YSYEKL.

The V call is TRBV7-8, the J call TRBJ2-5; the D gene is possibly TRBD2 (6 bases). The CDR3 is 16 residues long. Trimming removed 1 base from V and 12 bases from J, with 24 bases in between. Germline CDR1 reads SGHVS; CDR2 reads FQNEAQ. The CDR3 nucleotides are TGTGCCAGCAGCTTAGGAGTAACTAGCTTCCAAGACACCGAGTACTTC. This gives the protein CASSLGVTSFQDTEYF.